This TCR beta chain was obtained from a study of blood T cell repertoires in COVID-19. This CDR3 comprises 14 residues. After removal of 7 bases from V and 2 bases from J, the junction contained 6 bases not matched to a gene. Per germline, CDR1 MNHEY and CDR2 SVGAGI. Libraries were prepared by immunoSEQ multiplex PCR; TCRdb keeps only in-frame clonotypes and omits some of them. The repertoire has 250,000 to 400,000 clones, roughly 90% of them found once; the top ten carry 2.9%. The rearrangement uses TRBV6-5 and TRBJ2-7; TRBD2 agrees at 9 bases. This receptor was identified in a woman aged 25 to 39 with COVID-19, enrolled during active disease. Sequenced sample: peripheral blood. This chain's CDR3 is CASKLAGVAYEQYF. The CDR3 DNA follows: TGTGCCAGCAAACTAGCGGGCGTGGCCTACGAGCAGTACTTC.